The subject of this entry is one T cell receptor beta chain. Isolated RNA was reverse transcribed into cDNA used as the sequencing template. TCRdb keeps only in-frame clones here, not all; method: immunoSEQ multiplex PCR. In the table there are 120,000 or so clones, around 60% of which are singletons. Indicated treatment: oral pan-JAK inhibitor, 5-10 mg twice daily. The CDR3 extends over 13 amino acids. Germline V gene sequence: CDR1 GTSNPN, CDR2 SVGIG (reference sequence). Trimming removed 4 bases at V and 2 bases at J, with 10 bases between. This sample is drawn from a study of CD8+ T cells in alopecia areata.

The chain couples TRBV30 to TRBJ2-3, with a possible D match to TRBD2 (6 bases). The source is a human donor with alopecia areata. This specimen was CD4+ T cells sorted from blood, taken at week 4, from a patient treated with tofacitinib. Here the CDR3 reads CAWTPGATDTQYF. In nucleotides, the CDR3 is TGTGCCTGGACGCCGGGAGCCACAGATACGCAGTATTTT.